The clone carrying this T cell receptor beta chain occurred a few times. The antigen is not known. There are 18 residues in the CDR3. J lost 1 base, V lost 5 bases, and 7 bases had no gene match. Looked up from germline, CDR1 is MNHEY and CDR2 is SMNVEV (reference sequence). The source of the sample is a study of identical twins' blood T cells. Study-wide findings and caveats: Shared CDR3 clonotype counts tracked mainly the product of cloneset sizes.

Original processing methods: Per-library CDR3 reads ranged roughly 2 to 4 million; clonotypes, ~100,000 to ~550,000. A single record per CDR3 protein comes from TCRdb applying MiXCR to the 5' RACE reads. TCRdb, rather than the study authors, made the V and J calls. The profile shows fewer than 450,000 distinct CDR3 sequences, about 28% of them singletons. V and J are TRBV27 and TRBJ2-4; 14 bases are a match to TRBD2. The clonotype comes from a woman aged 18 to 55 in good health. Sequencing was done on a sample of PBMCs. This CDR3 is CASSPGLAGAGAKNIQYF. CDR3 nucleotide sequence: TGTGCCAGCAGTCCGGGACTAGCGGGAGCAGGTGCCAAAAACATTCAGTACTTC.